One sample yielded the 14 T cell receptor beta chains listed below, sequenced in a study of STAT3 mutations in large granular lymphocyte leukemia. Whole-study results and caveats: In T-cell large granular lymphocyte leukemia, about half of patients showed multiple immunodominant subclonotypes.

No cognate antigen is known for these TCRs. TCRdb's table, derived via immunoSEQ multiplex PCR, lists solely in-frame clones and lacks some. The table has around 39,000 clones, 88% seen once. The specimen sequenced was PBMCs. These receptors all stem from a human donor with T large granular lymphocyte leukemia. Some clones in this sample may be carry-over from other donors' samples.

The chain carries TRBV27 and TRBJ1-2; D remains ambiguous. Per germline, CDR1 MNHEY and CDR2 SMNVEV (reference sequence). The CDR3 extends over 14 amino acids. The V end lost 4 bases, the J end lost 3 bases, and 12 bases lay between the germline ends. CDR3: CASSSGGSHYGYTF. The CDR3 DNA reads as TGTGCCAGCAGTTCAGGAGGGAGCCACTATGGCTACACCTTC.

This sequence joins TRBV5-4 and TRBJ2-5; D perhaps matches TRBD2 (6 bases). CDR3 size: 15 residues. The germline V and J ends were trimmed by 3 bases and 5 bases, with 17 bases remaining between them. Germline V lookup: CDR1 SGHNT, CDR2 YYREEE (reference sequence). In DNA form, the CDR3 reads TGTGCCAGCAGCTCGCGCCCCCGGGGAGGTGAGACCCAGTACTTC. Translated, it gives CASSSRPRGGETQYF.

The CDR3 sequence is CASSQLFRSEQYF. CDR3 nucleotide sequence: TGCGCCAGCAGCCAACTCTTCCGCAGCGAGCAGTACTTC. The chain carries TRBV4-1 and TRBJ2-7; D call uncertain. V lost 2 bases to trimming and J lost 6 bases, with 11 bases between them. In germline, CDR1 is MGHRA, CDR2 YSYEKL. This CDR3 is built from 13 residues.

The genes are TRBV6-5 and TRBJ2-5; D gene ambiguous. V shed 5 bases and J shed 4 bases, with 17 bases lying between them. This CDR3 is built from 15 residues. Germline assignment: CDR1 MNHEY and CDR2 SVGAGI. The CDR3 nucleotides are TGTGCCAGCAGTCCCGGCCCCCCGGTAGGAGAGACCCAGTACTTC. It translates to CASSPGPPVGETQYF.

The chain employs TRBV7-9 and TRBJ1-5; unclear D gene. Trimming took off 5 bases at V and 3 bases at J, with 11 bases between the two ends. The CDR3 spans 14 residues. CDR1 SEHNR and CDR2 FQNEAQ come from the germline V gene (reference sequence). Here the CDR3 DNA reads TGTGCCAGCAGCATTGACGGATCCAATCAGCCCCAGCATTTT. Encoded protein: CASSIDGSNQPQHF. Variable domain in full (rest from reference TRBV7-9 and TRBJ1-5): DTGVSQNPRHKITKRGQNVTFRCDPISEHNRLYWYRQTLGQGPEFLTYFQNEAQLEKSRLLSDRFSAERPKGSFSTLEIQRTEQGDSAMYLCASSIDGSNQPQHFGDGTRLSIL.

This clone showed up just a few times. V is TRBV7-2 and J is TRBJ1-4; perhaps TRBD1 as D (5 bases). The CDR3 runs to 14 residues. V was cut by 5 bases and J by 7 bases, with 14 bases left in between. Germline V CDR1 and CDR2: SGHTA, FQGNSA. The CDR3 is CASSPPGRGEKLFF. Here the CDR3 DNA reads TGTGCCAGCAGCCCCCCGGGGCGGGGTGAAAAACTGTTTTTT. The entire variable domain, with the rest obtained from reference TRBV7-2 and TRBJ1-4, is as follows: GAGVSQSPSNKVTEKGKDVELRCDPISGHTALYWYRQSLGQGLEFLIYFQGNSAPDKSGLPSDRFSAERTGGSVSTLTIQRTQQEDSAVYLCASSPPGRGEKLFFGSGTQLSVL.

The CDR3 spells CASSYSIIRGGSPLHF. The CDR3 DNA sequence: TGTGCCAGCAGTTACTCGATCATCCGGGGGGGTTCACCCCTCCACTTT. The V call is TRBV6-5, the J call TRBJ1-6, with a weak D call TRBD1 (5 bases). The CDR3 is made up of 16 amino acids. Germline V gives CDR1 MNHEY, CDR2 SVGAGI. V was clipped by 0 bases and J by 9 bases, with 15 bases between them.

In DNA, the CDR3 is TGCAGTGCTAGACGTCTGAGCGAGCAGTACTTC. Amino acid sequence: CSARRLSEQYF. This chain links TRBV20-1 with TRBJ2-7; D uncertain. This CDR3 comprises 11 residues. The V gene lost 2 bases and the J gene lost 6 bases, with 8 bases spanning the gap. CDR1 is DFQATT and CDR2 is SNEGSKA in the germline V gene (reference sequence).

The chain links TRBV5-1 to TRBJ2-2; TRBD1 is a possible D gene (6 bases). Germline lookup yields CDR1 SGHRS and CDR2 YFSETQ. The CDR3 covers 17 residues. V was shortened by 0 bases and J by 0 bases, with 12 bases between the two germline ends. CDR3 protein: CASSLGLQGPNTGELFF. The CDR3 DNA follows: TGCGCCAGCAGCTTGGGATTACAGGGCCCGAACACCGGGGAGCTGTTTTTT.

The chain combines TRBV5-1 with TRBJ2-5; TRBD2 might be the D (7 bases). The CDR3 has 14 residues. CDR1 SGHRS and CDR2 YFSETQ come from the germline V gene. Trimming stripped 7 bases from V and 2 bases from J, with 15 bases between. CDR3 sequence: CASGRGTLQETQYF. The CDR3 region has the DNA TGCGCCAGCGGGAGGGGGACATTACAAGAGACCCAGTACTTC.

A word on this clone: The junction does not match germline at one end; this may be a read error. The chain's CDR3 is CASRLAGAGANVLTF. The CDR3 DNA reads TGCGCCAGCAGATTGGCAGGTGCAGGGGCCAACGTCCTGACTTTC. The J gene is TRBJ2-6, the V gene TRBV5-1; no firm D call. The CDR3 covers 15 residues. Looked up from germline, CDR1 is SGHRS and CDR2 is YFSETQ.

This clone has more than one count but fewer than ten. V usage is TRBV5-4 and J usage is TRBJ2-3, with TRBD2 matching 9 bases. This CDR3 contains 16 residues. V dropped 4 bases and J dropped 2; count of bases not matched to a gene: 8. From germline, CDR1 is SGHNT and CDR2 YYREEE (reference sequence). The CDR3 region has the DNA TGTGCCAGCAGCCTACTTTCGGGACTAGCCACAGATACGCAGTATTTT. It encodes CASSLLSGLATDTQYF.

This clone was picked up one time. The J gene is TRBJ2-3, the V gene TRBV2; D is unresolved. This CDR3 region has 12 residues. V was cut by 11 bases and J by 6 bases, with 15 bases left in between. The germline V gene encodes CDR1 SNHLY and CDR2 FYNNEI. Here the CDR3 reads CAPHFDDDTQYF. The CDR3 DNA follows: TGTGCCCCCCATTTCGACGACGATACGCAGTATTTT.

The V call is TRBV7-6, the J call TRBJ2-1, with a possible D match to TRBD2 (5 bases). This CDR3 is built from 15 residues. Trimming took 5 bases from V and 4 from J, leaving 15 bases between them. Germline CDR1 SGHVS, CDR2 FNYEAQ. CDR3 amino acids: CASSPRDRAYNEQFF. The CDR3 nucleotides read TGTGCCAGCAGCCCGAGGGATCGGGCTTACAATGAGCAGTTCTTC.